Presented here are 17 T cell receptor beta chains from one specimen sequenced in a study of regulatory T cells in long-lasting Graves disease. CDR3 regions were amplified by Arm-PCR using iRepertoire HTBI primers to build TCR beta libraries. TCRdb fed the multiplex PCR reads into MiXCR, producing one record per CDR3 protein. The sample holds 400,000 to 550,000 distinct CDR3 sequences; 14% to 15% are singletons and the top ten take approximately 16%. Noted time point: newly diagnosed GD, antithyroid drugs for less than 3 months. Construction of the TCR library relied on RNA isolated from PBMCs. The same specimen was also included in a second study, on T cells in Graves' hyperthyroidism and ophthalmopathy.

Material: peripheral blood mononuclear cells (PBMCs), obtained at new diagnosis, from a patient treated with antithyroid drugs. The receptors originated from a woman aged 30 to 39 with Graves disease.

This clonotype was found many times. The genes are TRBV11-2 and TRBJ2-3, with a possible D match to TRBD2 (5 bases). The CDR3 spans 16 residues. Germline-derived CDR1 and CDR2 are SGHAT and FQNNGV. Trimming shortened V by 2 bases and J by 6 bases, and 18 bases separated the two germline ends. Written as DNA, the CDR3 is TGTGCCAGCAGCTTATTTGGTCGGGAAAACCAGGATACGCAGTATTTT. This codes for CASSLFGRENQDTQYF.

This clonotype was detected ten times or more. V usage is TRBV3-1 and J usage is TRBJ2-7; no clear D. The CDR3 length is 13 residues. CDR1 is LGHDT and CDR2 is YNNKEL in the germline V gene (reference sequence). V was clipped by 2 bases and J by 5 bases, with 10 bases between them. The DNA of the CDR3 is TGTGCCAGCAGCCAACCCCCAGGCCACGAGCAGTACTTC. Encoded protein: CASSQPPGHEQYF.

This clonotype was picked up many times. The CDR3 here is CASYESRNGYNEQFF. The DNA for the CDR3 is TGTGCCAGCTACGAATCTAGGAACGGGTACAATGAGCAGTTCTTC. The rearrangement joins TRBV3-1 to TRBJ2-1; D gene ambiguous. V lost 8 bases, J lost 4 bases, and 18 bases lay in between. There are 15 residues in the CDR3. From germline, CDR1 is LGHDT and CDR2 YNNKEL (reference sequence).

On this clonotype: A much larger clone lies a single base off, so this may be a read error. The chain joins TRBV11-2 to TRBJ1-1; D is uncertain. Germline-derived CDR1 and CDR2 are SGHAT and FQNNGV. Trimming shortened V by 1 base and J by 7 bases, and 10 bases separated the two germline ends. The CDR3 consists of 13 residues. The chain's CDR3 is CASSLGSGLEAFF. CDR3 nucleotides: TGTGCCAGCAGCTTAGGGTCAGGCCTTGAAGCTTTCTTT.

A few counts support this clonotype. The CDR3 DNA reads as TGTGCCAGCAGTTTAGCGCGAGGGGCAACGGATACCTACGAGCAGTACTTC. It yields the protein CASSLARGATDTYEQYF. The J gene is TRBJ2-7, the V gene TRBV12-3 or TRBV12-4; the D gene could be TRBD1 or TRBD2 (5 bases each). Trimming pared 0 bases from V and 2 bases from J, leaving 17 bases between. The CDR3 spans 17 residues.

The chain has TRBV5-1 and TRBJ2-3; no definite D call. Germline V CDR1 and CDR2: SGHRS, YFSETQ. The germline V and J ends were trimmed by 1 base and 2 bases, with 5 bases remaining between them. This CDR3 contains 13 residues. CDR3 bases: TGCGCCAGCAGCTTGCCCGTCACAGATACGCAGTATTTT. This gives the protein CASSLPVTDTQYF.

The table lists this clonotype with many counts. The J gene is TRBJ2-3, the V gene TRBV7-9, with TRBD2 identical over 11 bases. Germline loops: CDR1 SEHNR, CDR2 FQNEAQ (reference sequence). V shed 5 bases and J 3 bases; nucleotides not matched to a gene: 7. The CDR3 extends over 16 amino acids. The CDR3 DNA reads TGTGCCAGCAGCGAATTAGCGGGAGGGCCAACAGATACGCAGTATTTT. As protein: CASSELAGGPTDTQYF.

This clonotype has ten or more counts. The chain uses TRBV30 and TRBJ2-2; 11 positions agree with TRBD2. CDR3 length: 15 amino acids. Germline V gene sequence: CDR1 GTSNPN, CDR2 SVGIG (reference sequence). Germline trimming cut 4 bases from V and 5 bases from J; bases unmatched to any gene: 6. The CDR3 protein is CAWTQASGRTGELFF. The DNA for the CDR3 is TGTGCCTGGACCCAGGCTAGCGGGAGGACCGGGGAGCTGTTTTTT.

This chain uses TRBV27 with TRBJ1-2; 7 nucleotides match TRBD1. Germline CDR1 reads MNHEY; CDR2 reads SMNVEV (reference sequence). Trimming cost V 3 bases and J 5 bases; bases outside gene matches: 6. The length of the CDR3 is 14 residues. CDR3 bases: TGTGCCAGCAGTTTCACAGGGGTGGGGTATGGCTACACCTTC. This translates into CASSFTGVGYGYTF.

This clonotype has a count of ten or more. This chain links TRBV24-1 with TRBJ2-7; D is undetermined. Per the germline V gene, CDR1 is KGHDR and CDR2 is SFDVKD. This CDR3 region has 13 residues. V was trimmed by 5 bases and J by 4 bases, leaving 11 bases between them. The CDR3 loop reads CATSGTSPYEQYF. CDR3 in DNA: TGTGCCACCAGTGGGACCTCTCCATACGAGCAGTACTTC.

This clonotype occurred a few times. The gene calls are TRBV6-2 or TRBV6-3 and TRBJ2-1; 7 bases are a match to TRBD2. The germline gives CDR1 MNHEY, CDR2 SVGEGT. The CDR3 length is 16 residues. V trimming: 0 bases; J trimming: 4 bases; junction bases outside the gene matches: 6. CDR3 coding DNA: TGTGCCAGCAGTTACTCGATGGCTAGCGGTTACAATGAGCAGTTCTTC. Protein: CASSYSMASGYNEQFF.

This clonotype was counted only a few times. This chain's CDR3 is CASSIAHGLAGEWGLQETQYF. The CDR3 coding sequence is TGTGCCAGTAGTATAGCGCACGGACTAGCGGGAGAGTGGGGCCTTCAAGAGACCCAGTACTTC. This chain joins TRBV19 and TRBJ2-5; 13 bases line up with TRBD2. There are 21 residues in the CDR3. In germline, CDR1 is LNHDA, CDR2 SQIVND (reference sequence). The ends lost 1 base at V and 2 bases at J; junction bases unmatched: 16.

This clonotype was picked up many times. The V and J genes are TRBV12-3 or TRBV12-4 and TRBJ2-7; D is unresolved. The CDR3 is 15 residues long. The V end lost 1 base, the J end lost 7 bases, and 17 bases lay between the germline ends. CDR3 sequence: CASSLDGSSLREQYF. CDR3 bases: TGTGCCAGCAGTTTAGACGGCTCCAGCCTGAGGGAGCAGTACTTC.

At least ten counts were recorded for this clonotype. The V call is TRBV7-9, the J call TRBJ2-1; D not resolved. The CDR3 covers 12 residues. The germline CDR1 and CDR2 sequences are SEHNR and FQNEAQ (reference sequence). V lost 0 bases and J 9 bases, leaving 6 bases between the germline ends. CDR3 in amino acids: CASSLALLEQFF. CDR3 sequence (DNA): TGTGCCAGCAGCTTAGCGCTTCTTGAGCAGTTCTTC. Based on the CDR3 plus reference TRBV7-9 and TRBJ2-1, the full variable domain is DTGVSQNPRHKITKRGQNVTFRCDPISEHNRLYWYRQTLGQGPEFLTYFQNEAQLEKSRLLSDRFSAERPKGSFSTLEIQRTEQGDSAMYLCASSLALLEQFFGPGTRLTVL.

This clonotype was seen ten or more times. The genes are TRBV28 and TRBJ2-7; D may be TRBD1 (6 bases). V was pared by 6 bases and J by 9 bases, with 15 bases between. CDR1 MDHEN and CDR2 SYDVKM come from the germline V gene. The CDR3 consists of 12 residues. CDR3 residues: CASRSGTIGQYF. The CDR3 DNA sequence: TGTGCCAGCAGGTCCGGGACAATCGGGCAGTACTTC.

Many counts were recorded for this clonotype. The chain is built from TRBV20-1 and TRBJ2-7; no reliable D call. V shed 7 bases and J shed 3 bases, with 10 bases lying between them. From germline, CDR1 is DFQATT and CDR2 SNEGSKA (reference sequence). The CDR3 loop spans 11 amino acids. CDR3: CSGTADYEQYF. CDR3 DNA: TGCAGTGGCACAGCCGACTACGAGCAGTACTTC.

This clonotype was observed many times. V is TRBV3-1 and J is TRBJ2-3, with 7 bases matching TRBD1. The J call may be wrong; the DNA end is better matched by TRBJ1-1. Germline V lookup: CDR1 LGHDT, CDR2 YNNKEL (reference sequence). CDR3 length equals 14 residues. The CDR3 DNA is TGTGCCAGCAGCGTAGGGACAGTCGGGGCCGAAGCTTTCTTT. Protein product: CASSVGTVGAEAFF.